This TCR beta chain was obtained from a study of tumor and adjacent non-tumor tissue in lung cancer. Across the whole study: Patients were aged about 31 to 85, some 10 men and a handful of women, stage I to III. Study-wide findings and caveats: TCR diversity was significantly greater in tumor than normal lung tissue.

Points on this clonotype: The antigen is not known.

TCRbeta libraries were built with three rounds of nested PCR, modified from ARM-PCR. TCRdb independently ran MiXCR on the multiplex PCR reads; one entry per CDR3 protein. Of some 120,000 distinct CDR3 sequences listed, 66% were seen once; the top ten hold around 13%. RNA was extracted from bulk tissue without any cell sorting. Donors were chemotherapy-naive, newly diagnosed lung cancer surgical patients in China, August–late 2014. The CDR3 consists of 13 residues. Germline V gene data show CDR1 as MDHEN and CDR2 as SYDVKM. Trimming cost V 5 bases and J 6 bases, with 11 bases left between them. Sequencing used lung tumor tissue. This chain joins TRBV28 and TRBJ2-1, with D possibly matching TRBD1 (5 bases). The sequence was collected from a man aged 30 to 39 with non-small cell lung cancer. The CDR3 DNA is TGTGCCAGCAGTCTCGGACATTCCAATGAGCAGTTCTTC. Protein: CASSLGHSNEQFF.